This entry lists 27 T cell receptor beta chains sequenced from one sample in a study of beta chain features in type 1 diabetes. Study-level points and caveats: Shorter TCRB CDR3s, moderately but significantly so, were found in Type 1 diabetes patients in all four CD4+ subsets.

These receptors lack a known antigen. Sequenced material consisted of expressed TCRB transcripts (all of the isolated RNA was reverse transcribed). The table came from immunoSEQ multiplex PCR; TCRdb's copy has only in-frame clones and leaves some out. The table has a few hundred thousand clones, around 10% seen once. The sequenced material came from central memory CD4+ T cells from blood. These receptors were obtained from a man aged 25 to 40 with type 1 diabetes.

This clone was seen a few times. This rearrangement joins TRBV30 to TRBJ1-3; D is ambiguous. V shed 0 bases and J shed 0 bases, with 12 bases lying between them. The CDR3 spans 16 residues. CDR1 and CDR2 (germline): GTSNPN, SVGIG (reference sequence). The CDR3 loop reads CAWSVMLFYSGNTIYF. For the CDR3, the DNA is TGTGCCTGGAGTGTCATGCTTTTTTACTCTGGAAACACCATATATTTT.

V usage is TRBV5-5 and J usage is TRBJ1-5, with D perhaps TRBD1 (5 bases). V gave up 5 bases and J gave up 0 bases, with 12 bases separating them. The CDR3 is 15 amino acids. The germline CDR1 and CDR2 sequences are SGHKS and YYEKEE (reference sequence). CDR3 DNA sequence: TGTGCCAGCAGTGCCGGGACGTCTAGCAATCAGCCCCAGCATTTT. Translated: CASSAGTSSNQPQHF.

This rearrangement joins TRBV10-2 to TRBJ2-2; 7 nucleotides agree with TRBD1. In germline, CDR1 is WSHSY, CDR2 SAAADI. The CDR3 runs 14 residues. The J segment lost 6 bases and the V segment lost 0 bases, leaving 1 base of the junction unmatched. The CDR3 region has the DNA TGCGCCAGCAGTGAGTCAGGGGGCCCCGGGGAGCTGTTTTTT. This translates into CASSESGGPGELFF.

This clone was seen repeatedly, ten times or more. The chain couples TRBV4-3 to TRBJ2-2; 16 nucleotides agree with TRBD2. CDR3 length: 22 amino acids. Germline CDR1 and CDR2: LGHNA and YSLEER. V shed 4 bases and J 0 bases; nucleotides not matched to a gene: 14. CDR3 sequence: CASSLLGLAGGRQRANTGELFF. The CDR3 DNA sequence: TGCGCCAGCAGCCTCCTGGGACTAGCGGGAGGGCGGCAGAGAGCGAACACCGGGGAGCTGTTTTTT.

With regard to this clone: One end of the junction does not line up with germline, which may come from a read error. The CDR3 reads CASSRRGF. The CDR3 nucleotides are TGTGCCAGCAGCCGGAGGGGTTTT. The gene calls are TRBV14 and TRBJ1-1, with D perhaps TRBD1 (5 bases). The germline V gene encodes CDR1 SGHDN and CDR2 FVKESK. The CDR3 consists of 8 residues.

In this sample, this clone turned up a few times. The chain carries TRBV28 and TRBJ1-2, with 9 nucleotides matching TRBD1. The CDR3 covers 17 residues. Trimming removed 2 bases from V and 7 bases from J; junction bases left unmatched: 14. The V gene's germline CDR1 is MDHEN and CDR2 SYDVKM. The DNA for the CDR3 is TGTGCCAGCAGTTTACCCCAGAAGATACAGGGGGCGGGTGGCTACACCTTC. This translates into CASSLPQKIQGAGGYTF.

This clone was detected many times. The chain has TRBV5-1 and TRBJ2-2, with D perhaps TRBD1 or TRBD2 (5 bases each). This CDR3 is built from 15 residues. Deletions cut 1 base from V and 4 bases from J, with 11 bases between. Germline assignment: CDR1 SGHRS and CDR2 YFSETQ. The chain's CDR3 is CASSLWAGTTGELFF. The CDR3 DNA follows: TGCGCCAGCAGCTTGTGGGCAGGGACCACCGGGGAGCTGTTTTTT.

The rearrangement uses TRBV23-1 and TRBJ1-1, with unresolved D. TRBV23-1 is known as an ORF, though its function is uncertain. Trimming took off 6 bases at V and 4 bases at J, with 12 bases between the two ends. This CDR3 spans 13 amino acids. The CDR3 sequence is CASSHPRSTEAFF. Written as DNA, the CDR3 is TGCGCCAGCAGCCACCCACGGAGCACTGAAGCTTTCTTT.

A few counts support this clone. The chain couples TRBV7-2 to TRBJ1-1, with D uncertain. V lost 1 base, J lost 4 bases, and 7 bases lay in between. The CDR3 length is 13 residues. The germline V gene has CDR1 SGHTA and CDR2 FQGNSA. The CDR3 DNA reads TGTGCCAGCAGCTTAGATGGGTTCACTGAAGCTTTCTTT. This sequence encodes CASSLDGFTEAFF.

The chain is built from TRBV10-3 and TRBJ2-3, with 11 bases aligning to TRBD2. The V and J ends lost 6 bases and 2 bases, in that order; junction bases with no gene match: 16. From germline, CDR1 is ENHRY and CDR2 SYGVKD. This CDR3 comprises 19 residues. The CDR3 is CAISKEDSGLAGITDTQYF. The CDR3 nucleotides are TGTGCCATCAGCAAGGAGGACTCAGGACTAGCGGGCATCACAGATACGCAGTATTTT.

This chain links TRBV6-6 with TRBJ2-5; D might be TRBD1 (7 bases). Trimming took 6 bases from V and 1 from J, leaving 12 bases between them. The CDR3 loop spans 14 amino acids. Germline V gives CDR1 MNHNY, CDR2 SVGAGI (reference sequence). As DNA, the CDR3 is TGTGCCAGCAGGAGACAGGGAGGCCAAGAGACCCAGTACTTC. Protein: CASRRQGGQETQYF.

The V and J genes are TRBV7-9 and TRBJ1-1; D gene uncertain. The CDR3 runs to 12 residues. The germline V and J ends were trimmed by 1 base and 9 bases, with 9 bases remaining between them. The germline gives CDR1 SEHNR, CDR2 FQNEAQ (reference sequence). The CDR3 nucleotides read TGTGCCAGCAGCTTAGATCCGACTAAAGCTTTCTTT. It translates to CASSLDPTKAFF.

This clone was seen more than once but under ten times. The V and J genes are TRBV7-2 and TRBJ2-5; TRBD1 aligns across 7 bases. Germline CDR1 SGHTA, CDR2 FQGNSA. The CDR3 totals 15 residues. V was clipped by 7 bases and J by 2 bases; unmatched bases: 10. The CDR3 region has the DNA TGTGCCAGCACCCTAGGGGGCGTTGTGCAAGAGACCCAGTACTTC. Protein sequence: CASTLGGVVQETQYF.

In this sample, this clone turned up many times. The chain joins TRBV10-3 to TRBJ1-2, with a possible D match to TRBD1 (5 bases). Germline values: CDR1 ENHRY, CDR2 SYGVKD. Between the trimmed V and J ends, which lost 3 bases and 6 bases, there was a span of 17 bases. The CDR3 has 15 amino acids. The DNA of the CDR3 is TGTGCCATCAGTGACAGTAAGGGGAGTCTTAATGGCTACACCTTC. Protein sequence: CAISDSKGSLNGYTF.

The CDR3 loop is CASSVVAGFQETQYF. CDR3 in DNA: TGTGCCAGCAGCGTAGTAGCGGGTTTCCAAGAGACCCAGTACTTC. The chain recombines TRBV7-3 with TRBJ2-5; TRBD2 matches 7 bases. From germline, CDR1 is SGHTA and CDR2 FQGTGA. CDR3 size: 15 residues. The V and J ends lost 5 bases and 1 base, in that order; junction bases with no gene match: 7.

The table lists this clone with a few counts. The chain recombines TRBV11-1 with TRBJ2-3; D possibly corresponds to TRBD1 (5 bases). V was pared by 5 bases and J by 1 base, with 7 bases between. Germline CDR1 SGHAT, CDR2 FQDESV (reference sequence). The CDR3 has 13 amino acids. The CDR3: CASSVGGTDTQYF. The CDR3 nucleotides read TGTGCCAGCAGCGTAGGGGGCACAGATACGCAGTATTTT.

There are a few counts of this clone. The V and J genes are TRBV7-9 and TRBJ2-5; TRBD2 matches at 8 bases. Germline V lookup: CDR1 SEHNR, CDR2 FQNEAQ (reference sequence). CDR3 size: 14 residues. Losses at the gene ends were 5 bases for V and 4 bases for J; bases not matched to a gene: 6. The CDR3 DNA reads TGTGCCAGCAGCCCCGGGGGGGGCCGAGAGACCCAGTACTTC. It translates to CASSPGGGRETQYF. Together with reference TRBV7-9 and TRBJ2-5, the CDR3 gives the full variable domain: DTGVSQNPRHKITKRGQNVTFRCDPISEHNRLYWYRQTLGQGPEFLTYFQNEAQLEKSRLLSDRFSAERPKGSFSTLEIQRTEQGDSAMYLCASSPGGGRETQYFGPGTRLLVL.

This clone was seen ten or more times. The CDR3 DNA reads TGCGCCAGCAGCCAAGATTCCAGGGCAAACAATGAGCAGTTCTTC. It specifies CASSQDSRANNEQFF. The genes are TRBV4-3 and TRBJ2-1; weak D call: TRBD1 (5 bases). Germline CDR1 is LGHNA and CDR2 is YSLEER. Between the trimmed V and J ends, which lost 0 bases and 5 bases, there was a span of 11 bases. The CDR3 has 15 residues.

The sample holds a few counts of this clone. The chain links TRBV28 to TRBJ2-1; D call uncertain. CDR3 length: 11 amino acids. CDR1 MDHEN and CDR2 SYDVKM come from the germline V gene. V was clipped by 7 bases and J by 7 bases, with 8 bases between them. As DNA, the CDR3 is TGTGCCAGCACCATCCTAAATGAGCAGTTCTTC. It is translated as CASTILNEQFF.

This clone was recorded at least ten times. The CDR3 here is CASSAGLAGSEQYF. The CDR3 region has the DNA TGTGCCAGCAGCGCCGGACTAGCGGGAAGTGAGCAGTACTTC. The chain has TRBV7-2 and TRBJ2-7, with 12 bases that match TRBD2. The CDR3 covers 14 residues. The V and J ends lost 5 bases and 7 bases, in that order; junction bases with no gene match: 6. Germline V gene lookup returns CDR1 SGHTA and CDR2 FQGNSA.

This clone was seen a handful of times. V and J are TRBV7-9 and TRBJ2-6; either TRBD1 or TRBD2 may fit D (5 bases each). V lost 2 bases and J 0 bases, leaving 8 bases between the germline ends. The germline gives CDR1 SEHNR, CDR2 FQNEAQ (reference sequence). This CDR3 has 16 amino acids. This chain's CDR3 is CASSLWGNSGANVLTF. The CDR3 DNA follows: TGTGCCAGCAGCTTATGGGGGAACTCTGGGGCCAACGTCCTGACTTTC. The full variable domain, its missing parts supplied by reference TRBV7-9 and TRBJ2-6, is DTGVSQNPRHKITKRGQNVTFRCDPISEHNRLYWYRQTLGQGPEFLTYFQNEAQLEKSRLLSDRFSAERPKGSFSTLEIQRTEQGDSAMYLCASSLWGNSGANVLTFGAGSRLTVL.

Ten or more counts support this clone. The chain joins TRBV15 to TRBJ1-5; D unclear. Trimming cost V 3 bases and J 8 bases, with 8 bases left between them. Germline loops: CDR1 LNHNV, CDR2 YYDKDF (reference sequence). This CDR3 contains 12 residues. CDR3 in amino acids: CATSSPREPQHF. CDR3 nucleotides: TGTGCCACCAGCAGTCCACGCGAGCCCCAGCATTTT.

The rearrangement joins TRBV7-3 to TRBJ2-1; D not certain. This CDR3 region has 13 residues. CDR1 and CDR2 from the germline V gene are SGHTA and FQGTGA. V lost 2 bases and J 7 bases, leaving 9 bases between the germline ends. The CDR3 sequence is CASSLGPRNEQFF. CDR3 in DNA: TGTGCCAGCAGCTTAGGGCCGCGGAATGAGCAGTTCTTC.

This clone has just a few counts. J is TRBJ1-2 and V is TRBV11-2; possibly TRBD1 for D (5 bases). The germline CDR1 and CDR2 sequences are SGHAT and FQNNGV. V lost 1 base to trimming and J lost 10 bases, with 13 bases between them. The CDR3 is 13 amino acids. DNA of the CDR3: TGTGCCAGCAGCTTAGGTTACGGACAACTCTACACCTTC. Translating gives CASSLGYGQLYTF.

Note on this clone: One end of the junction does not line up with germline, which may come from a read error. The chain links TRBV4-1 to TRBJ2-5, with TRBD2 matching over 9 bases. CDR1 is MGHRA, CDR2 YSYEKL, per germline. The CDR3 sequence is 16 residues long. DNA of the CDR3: TGTGCCAGCAGCCAAGACGGGACTAGCATCGCAGAGACCCAGTACTTC. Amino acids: CASSQDGTSIAETQYF.

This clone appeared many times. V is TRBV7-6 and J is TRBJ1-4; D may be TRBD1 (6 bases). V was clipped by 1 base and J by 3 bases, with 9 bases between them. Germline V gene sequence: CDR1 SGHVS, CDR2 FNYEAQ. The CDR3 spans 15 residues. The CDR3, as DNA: TGTGCCAGCAGCTTAGTCAGGGGACCTAATGAAAAACTGTTTTTT. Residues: CASSLVRGPNEKLFF.

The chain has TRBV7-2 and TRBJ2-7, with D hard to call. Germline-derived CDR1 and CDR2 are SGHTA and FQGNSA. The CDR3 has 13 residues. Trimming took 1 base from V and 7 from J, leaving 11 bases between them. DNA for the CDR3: TGTGCCAGCAGCTTAGGCCCGAGAGCGGAGCAGTACTTC. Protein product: CASSLGPRAEQYF.